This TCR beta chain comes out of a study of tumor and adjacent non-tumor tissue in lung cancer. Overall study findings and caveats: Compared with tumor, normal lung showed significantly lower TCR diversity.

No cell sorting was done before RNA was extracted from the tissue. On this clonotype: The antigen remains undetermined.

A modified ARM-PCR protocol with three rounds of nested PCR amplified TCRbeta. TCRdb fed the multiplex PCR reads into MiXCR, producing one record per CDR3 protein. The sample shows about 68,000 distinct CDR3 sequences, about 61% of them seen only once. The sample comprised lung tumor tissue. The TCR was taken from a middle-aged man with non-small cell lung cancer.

This chain's CDR3 is CASSLVADGRVDTQYF. As DNA, the CDR3 is TGTGCCAGCAGCTTAGTAGCGGATGGTCGAGTAGATACGCAGTATTTT. The gene calls are TRBV7-9 and TRBJ2-3; perhaps TRBD2 as D (6 bases). Germline values: CDR1 SEHNR, CDR2 FQNEAQ (reference sequence). With 1 base removed from V and 5 bases from J, the gap between germline ends came to 16 bases. The length of the CDR3 is 16 residues. Supplemented by reference TRBV7-9 and TRBJ2-3, the full variable domain reads DTGVSQNPRHKITKRGQNVTFRCDPISEHNRLYWYRQTLGQGPEFLTYFQNEAQLEKSRLLSDRFSAERPKGSFSTLEIQRTEQGDSAMYLCASSLVADGRVDTQYFGPGTRLTVL.